This TCR beta chain emerged from a study of T cells after yellow fever vaccination. The study's findings and limits: Booster sampling recovered most clones from primary vaccination (roughly 96% CD4, roughly 88% CD8). In FACS-sorted repertoires, abundant clonotypes from the bulk population could appear as contaminants.

The TCR cDNA carried a universal primer site and UMIs from 5'RACE template switching. MiXCR, applied by TCRdb to the 5' RACE reads, yields one record per CDR3 protein. The sample includes some 240,000 distinct CDR3 sequences, approximately 3% of them seen just once. V was shortened by 4 bases and J by 6 bases, with 15 bases between the two germline ends. This CDR3 is built from 14 residues. The germline gives CDR1 SGHRS, CDR2 YFSETQ. Only a few counts were recorded for this clonotype. Its antigen is not identified. The specimen comprised CD4+ T cells sorted from PBMCs, sampled 10 days after the yellow fever booster vaccination. This TCR was recovered from a man aged 18 to 30 who received the YFV17D yellow fever vaccine. J is TRBJ2-3 and V is TRBV5-1; D is possibly TRBD1 or TRBD2 (5 bases each). The DNA for the CDR3 is TGCGCCAGCAGCCCCGGGACCGGAAAGGATACGCAGTATTTT. Protein: CASSPGTGKDTQYF.